Listed below are T cell receptor beta chains from one sample, sequenced in a study of Graves' ophthalmopathy and Graves' hyperthyroidism. TCRdb re-called the multiplex PCR reads with MiXCR, one entry per CDR3 protein. The profile shows more than 300,000 distinct CDR3 sequences, about a sixth of them singletons. The sample comprised peripheral blood. Receptors originate from an adult woman with stable Graves' hyperthyroidism. Each CDR3 is given with its conserved first and last residue. The order of the fields is V gene, D gene, clone size, J gene, CDR3 protein, CDR3 DNA. The D gene is left open where the match is weak. Size is stated for part of the rows, as once, few or many counts, or as a class when the clone is expanded.

TRBV20-1,-,-,TRBJ2-7,CSATTGDEQYF,TGCAGTGCAACGACAGGCGACGAGCAGTACTTC
TRBV2,-,many,TRBJ2-5,CASSDRPEETQYF,TGTGCCAGCAGTGATCGCCCAGAAGAGACCCAGTACTTC
TRBV11-1,-,many,TRBJ1-2,CASIRGDKGPLSPGGYTF,TGTGCCAGCATCCGAGGGGATAAAGGCCCTTTGTCTCCGGGTGGCTACACCTTC
TRBV10-1,-,-,TRBJ1-1,CASSEGAVAEAFF,TGCGCCAGCAGTGAGGGGGCTGTCGCTGAAGCTTTCTTT
TRBV24-1,-,many,TRBJ1-1,CATSLVPGVTEAFF,TGTGCCACCAGTTTAGTCCCCGGGGTCACTGAAGCTTTCTTT
TRBV6-5,-,many,TRBJ1-1,CASSYEAYTEAFF,TGTGCCAGCAGTTACGAGGCCTACACTGAAGCTTTCTTT
TRBV5-1,-,-,TRBJ2-5,CASSLREYQETQYF,TGCGCCAGCAGCTTGCGGGAGTACCAAGAGACCCAGTACTTC
TRBV28,-,-,TRBJ1-2,CASSNYRVNYGYTF,TGTGCCAGCAGTAACTACAGGGTTAACTATGGCTACACCTTC
TRBV19,TRBD1,many,TRBJ1-2,CASRGTGELFGYTF,TGTGCCAGTAGGGGAACAGGGGAGCTGTTTGGCTACACCTTC
TRBV20-1,-,many,TRBJ1-6,CSAINGNSPLHF,TGCAGTGCCATCAACGGGAATTCACCCCTCCACTTT
TRBV27,TRBD2,many,TRBJ2-2,CASRMGLYISGELFF,TGTGCCAGTAGGATGGGACTATATATCTCCGGGGAGCTGTTTTTT
TRBV12-3/TRBV12-4,TRBD1,-,TRBJ1-2,CASSEVLRTGRSYTF,TGTGCCAGCAGTGAAGTTCTTAGGACAGGCAGGAGCTACACCTTC
TRBV5-1,TRBD1,many,TRBJ2-7,CASSLGQGDYEQYF,TGCGCCAGCAGCTTGGGACAGGGGGACTACGAGCAGTACTTC